Only a few counts were recorded for the clone carrying this T cell receptor beta chain. Its antigen is still unknown. Expressed TCRB transcripts were sequenced because the isolated RNA had all been reverse transcribed beforehand. Sequenced by immunoSEQ multiplex PCR; TCRdb stores in-frame clones only, minus some. The sample holds 200,000 to 300,000 clones; about 15% are singletons and the top ten take 0.015% to 0.02%. CDR3 length: 19 residues. Germline V gene sequence: CDR1 SGHTA, CDR2 FQGNSA. V gave up 3 bases and J gave up 3 bases; unmatched junction bases: 14. These data are taken from a study of beta chain features in type 1 diabetes. The study, taken as a whole, reports: The cDNA sequencing approach could over-represent high-TCR-expressing cells. Sampled from patients, naive, central memory and Treg TCRB repertoires appeared more similar than those sampled from healthy donors. Across all four CD4+ subsets, people with type 1 diabetes showed modestly shorter TCRB CDR3s. The VDJ junctions of type 1 diabetes patients carried fewer insertions and more deletions.

The genes are TRBV7-2 and TRBJ2-7; 13 bases are shared with TRBD2. Sequenced input: naive CD4+ T cells from blood. The TCR originated in a man aged 25 to 40 with type 1 diabetes. CDR3 nucleotides: TGTGCCAGCAGCTTTTACGGGAGGGGACTAGCGGGAACCAGCTACGAGCAGTACTTC. Translation gives CASSFYGRGLAGTSYEQYF. Full variable domain (outside the CDR3, taken from reference TRBV7-2 and TRBJ2-7): GAGVSQSPSNKVTEKGKDVELRCDPISGHTALYWYRQSLGQGLEFLIYFQGNSAPDKSGLPSDRFSAERTGGSVSTLTIQRTQQEDSAVYLCASSFYGRGLAGTSYEQYFGPGTRLTVT.